This T cell receptor beta chain was sequenced for a study of OX40 agonist ivuxolimab in advanced cancers. Study information: Intravenous ivuxolimab was administered to patients every 2 weeks at 0.01 to 10 mg/kg. Three patients got partial responses; one had hepatocellular carcinoma and two had cutaneous melanoma. Broader study findings: Among T cells, CD8+ cells averaged more expanded clones than CD4+ cells. Some patients without response likewise showed low normalized clonal expansion.

From germline, CDR1 is SGHVS and CDR2 FNYEAQ. This CDR3 comprises 19 residues. Unmatched junction bases numbered 9, after V lost 1 base and J lost 0 bases. Only in-frame clones appear in the TCRdb table, and some are missing; sequencing was by immunoSEQ multiplex PCR. This table holds 30,000 to 45,000 clones, roughly four fifths found once. On this clone: Its antigen is not known.

The specimen was CD4+ or CD8+ T cells sorted from blood, collected in a trial of the OX40 agonist ivuxolimab. This sequence joins TRBV7-6 and TRBJ2-6; TRBD1 matches 7 bases. The TCR comes from an adult with an advanced solid tumor such as melanoma, head and neck, liver or kidney cancer. The CDR3 DNA follows: TGTGCCAGCAGCTTAGGGAGTGCAGGGGGAGTCTCTGGGGCCAACGTCCTGACTTTC. Protein sequence: CASSLGSAGGVSGANVLTF.